This TCR beta chain was observed in a study of T cells in Graves' hyperthyroidism and ophthalmopathy (dated by TCRdb to between 2017 and 2020). Background for the entire study: Peripheral blood was sampled at the time of initial diagnosis, prior to any treatment. The study also compared thyroid tissue and blood T-cell repertoires from several Graves' hyperthyroidism patients. For training and testing, the 95 to 100 patients in the discovery cohort were randomly divided in a 7:3 ratio. After blood sampling, hyperthyroidism patients were treated with methimazole at a starting dose of 30 mg daily, and ophthalmopathy patients were treated with high-dose intravenous methylprednisolone. Prospective prediction of ophthalmopathy was tested in an independent validation cohort consisting of 18 hyperthyroidism patients and approximately 16 patients who later progressed to ophthalmopathy. The paper reports TCR Vbeta CDR3 sequencing of 130 to 150 peripheral blood samples: under 45 ophthalmopathy, roughly 80 hyperthyroidism and around 17 progressor patients. A discovery cohort of approximately 100 patients, about 44 with Graves' ophthalmopathy and 57 with stable Graves' hyperthyroidism, was used to find distinguishing TCR V-J signatures. Summary of the overall study and its limitations: Sample size was not statistically predetermined, and blinding of investigators to group allocation was not performed. In validation, progression to ophthalmopathy was predicted by the model with 65% to 71% sensitivity and nearly 75% specificity, a median of around 5.9 months before onset. Blood samples also contained most of the expanded thyroid clonotypes (frequency above 0.001), which suggests that blood repertoires may reflect thyroid immune responses. In cross-validation, a model built on a 13 V-J signature told ophthalmopathy apart from stable hyperthyroidism with over 85% sensitivity and 81% to 82% specificity, and in testing the same model reached 80%/75%.

Stable Graves' hyperthyroidism was defined as no progression to ophthalmopathy during 18 months of follow-up. The hyperthyroidism patients were between 18 and 65 years old and newly diagnosed, with a disease duration of less than 2 months. The study excluded patients with uncontrolled infections, other autoimmune diseases, pregnancy or lactation. Diagnoses were established on the basis of clinical symptoms, serum thyroxine and TRAb, thyroid ultrasound, and orbital computed tomography. Ficoll-Paque density gradient centrifugation was used to isolate PBMCs from 8 to 10 ml of fresh peripheral blood. Total RNA was extracted using Trizol reagent, and RNA quality was assessed on an Agilent 2100 Bioanalyzer. The CDR3, from cysteine to phenylalanine, totals 14 residues. Left in the record is the CDR3 DNA by itself, 42 bases read in frame from the first base. V and J lose 6 bases and 3 bases, and a span of 14 bases separates them. Looking up the germline V gene yields CDR1 MDHEN and CDR2 SYDVKM.

This clonotype was observed many times. Its binding antigen is unknown. No qualities accompany the bases; no much larger clone lies one base away. Amplification of TCR beta CDR3 regions was carried out from RNA transcripts. For the first round of RT-PCR on the TCR CDR3, the HTBI primer set was used together with the Qiagen OneStep RT-PCR kit. The libraries were constructed in a second round of multiplex PCR and then size-selected and purified. The libraries were sequenced on an Illumina HiSeq2000 using paired-end 100 bp reads. Regarding the original processing steps: SOAPnuke was used to process the raw data, with reads discarded if the reads contained adapters or uncalled bases, had a mean Phred below 15, or lacked an exact constant-primer or identifier match. COPE v1.2.5 was used to merge high-quality paired reads, and clonotypes were defined as unique nucleotide sequences. MiTCR v1.1 was used to align clonotypes to the IMGT TRBV, TRBD and TRBJ reference segments. The analysis included only V-J combinations with a frequency above 0.0001, which together covered 99.2% of the repertoires. A TCS score was defined as the ratio of F50 (clonal expansion) to E x V (chaos), with BLOSUM62-based TCRdist applied between CDR3 peptides within each V-J. Welch's t-statistics and random forest reduced 500 to 550 V-J features to under 15, which were used in a naive Bayes classifier (R e1071). TCRdb's own reprocessing of the public reads used fastp at Q25 and MiXCR and kept productive beta chains. Each entry merges the rows of one CDR3 protein and shows their most common DNA and genes. In this record, the V and J calls reflect TCRdb's handling and not the investigators' own analysis. The sample data list fewer than 600,000 distinct CDR3 sequences, and 12% to 15% of these were observed just once. The ten largest account for 14% of the sample.

This sequence originates from a woman between 35 and 50 years old with Graves' hyperthyroidism. The sequencing sample was made of blood. This receptor chain uses TRBV28 and TRBJ1-2, with a tentative D gene TRBD1 over 6 matching bases. The CDR3 protein: CASRPATGDYGYTF. The DNA sequence is TGTGCCAGCAGACCTGCGACAGGTGACTATGGCTACACCTTC.